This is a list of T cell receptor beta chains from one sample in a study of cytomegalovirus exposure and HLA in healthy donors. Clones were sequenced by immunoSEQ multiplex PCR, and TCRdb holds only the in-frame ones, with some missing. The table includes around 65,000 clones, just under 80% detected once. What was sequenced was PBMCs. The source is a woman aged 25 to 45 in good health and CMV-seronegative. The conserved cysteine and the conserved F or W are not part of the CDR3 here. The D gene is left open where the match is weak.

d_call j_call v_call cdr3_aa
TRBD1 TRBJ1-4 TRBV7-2 ASSGVKDRALGKLF
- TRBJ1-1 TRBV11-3 ASSLDGSNTEAF
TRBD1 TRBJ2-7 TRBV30 AWSEGTAPRPKGEQY
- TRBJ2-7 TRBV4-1 ASSQVGGREPYEQY
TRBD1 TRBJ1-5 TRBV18 ASSRDRDSNQPQH
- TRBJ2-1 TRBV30 AWSDGGNEQF
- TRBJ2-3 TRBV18 ASSPLDSRVLDTQY
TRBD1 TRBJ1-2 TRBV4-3 ASSQEAGTGGAYGYT
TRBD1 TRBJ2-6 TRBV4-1 ASSSQDRGLSGANVLT
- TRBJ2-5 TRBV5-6 ASSLGHTETQY
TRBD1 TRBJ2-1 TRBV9 ASSTKAGGQIYNEQF
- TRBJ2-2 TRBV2 ASTTLDKNTGELF
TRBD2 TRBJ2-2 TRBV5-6 ASSLSGRGGPGELF
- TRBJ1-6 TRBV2 ASSADQGSPLH
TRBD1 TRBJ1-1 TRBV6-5 ASSNHRGTEAF
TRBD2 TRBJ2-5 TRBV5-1 ASSLTSGGAQETQY
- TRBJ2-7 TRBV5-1 ASGDSYEQY
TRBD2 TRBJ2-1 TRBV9 ASSVAGGENNEQF
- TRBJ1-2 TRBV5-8 ASSRSYGYT
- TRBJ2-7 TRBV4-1 ASSQDGHEQY
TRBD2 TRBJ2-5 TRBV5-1 ASSRRTSGGEETQY
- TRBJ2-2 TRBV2 ASREVTGYGAGELF
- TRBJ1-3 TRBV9 ASSPRSGNTIY
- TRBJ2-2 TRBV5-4 ASSSRKYQANTGELF
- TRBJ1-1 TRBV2 ASPTGGIRGTEAF